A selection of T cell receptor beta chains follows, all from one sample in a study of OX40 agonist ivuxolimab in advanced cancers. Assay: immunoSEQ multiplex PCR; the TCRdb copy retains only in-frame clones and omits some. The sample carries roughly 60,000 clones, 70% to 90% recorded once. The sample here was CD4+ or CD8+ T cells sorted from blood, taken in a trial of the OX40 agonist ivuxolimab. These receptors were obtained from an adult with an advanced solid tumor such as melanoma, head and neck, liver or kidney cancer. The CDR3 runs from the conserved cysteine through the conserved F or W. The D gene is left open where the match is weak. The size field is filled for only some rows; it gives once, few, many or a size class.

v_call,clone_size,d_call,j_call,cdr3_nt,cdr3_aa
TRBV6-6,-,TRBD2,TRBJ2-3,TGTGCCAGCGGGGATAGCGGGAAAGGCACAGATACGCAGTATTTT,CASGDSGKGTDTQYF
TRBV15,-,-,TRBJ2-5,TGTGCCACCAGCAGAGTACGAACAGGGTCGTGGGAGACCCAGTACTTC,CATSRVRTGSWETQYF
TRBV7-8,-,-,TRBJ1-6,TGTGCCAGCAGCTCCGGCAGACGAAATTCACCCCTCCACTTT,CASSSGRRNSPLHF
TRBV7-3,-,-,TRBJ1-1,TGTGCCAGCAGCTTAATGGGGGAAGGGACTGAAGCTTTCTTT,CASSLMGEGTEAFF
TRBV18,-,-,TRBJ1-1,TGTGCCAGCTCGTCAGGGCCGTTAATGAACACTGAAGCTTTCTTT,CASSSGPLMNTEAFF
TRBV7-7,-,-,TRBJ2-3,TGTGCTAGCAGCTTAGTGCGGGGGCTCCCTCGGTCAGATACGCAGTATTTT,CASSLVRGLPRSDTQYF
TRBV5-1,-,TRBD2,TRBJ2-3,TGCGCCAGCAGCCGGACTAGCGAAGCAGATACGCAGTATTTT,CASSRTSEADTQYF
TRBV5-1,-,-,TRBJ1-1,TGCGCCAGCAGGCCTCCTTATAGGGGTTGGACTGAAGCTTTCTTT,CASRPPYRGWTEAFF
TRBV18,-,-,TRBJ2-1,TGTGCCAGCTCACCCGGACACCGTCGGGAGCAGTTCTTC,CASSPGHRREQFF
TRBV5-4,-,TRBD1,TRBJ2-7,TGTGCCAGCAGCTTCCGGGACAGGTATGGCGAGCAGTACTTC,CASSFRDRYGEQYF
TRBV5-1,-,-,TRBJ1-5,TGCGCCAGCAGCTTGGTGGGACGGTTTTTT,CASSLVGRFF
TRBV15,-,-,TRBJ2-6,TGTGCCACCAGCAGAGATCGCTCTGGGGCCAACGTCCTGACTTTC,CATSRDRSGANVLTF
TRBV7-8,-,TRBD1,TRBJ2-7,TGTGCCAGCAGCTTAGCCCCCCGGGACAGCTACGAGCAGTACTTC,CASSLAPRDSYEQYF
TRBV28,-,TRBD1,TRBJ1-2,TGTGCCAGCAGTGACAGGGGCTATGGCTACACCTTC,CASSDRGYGYTF
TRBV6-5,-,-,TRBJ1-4,TGTGCCAGCAGTTACTCAATGAGTGGCGAAAAACTGTTTTTT,CASSYSMSGEKLFF
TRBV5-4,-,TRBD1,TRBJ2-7,TGTGCCAGCAGCTTGGGTGGACAGGGTACCCACGAGCAGTACTTC,CASSLGGQGTHEQYF
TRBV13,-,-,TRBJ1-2,TGTGCCAGCAGCTCAGCTCTAGGCAGGGGAGGGGATGGCTACACCTTC,CASSSALGRGGDGYTF
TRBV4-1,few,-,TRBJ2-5,TGCGCCAGCAGCCTCCTAGCAGGAGAGACCCAGTACTTC,CASSLLAGETQYF
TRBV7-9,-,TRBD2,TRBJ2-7,TGTGCCAGCAGCCTAGCGGGTATGGGGTACGAGCAGTACTTC,CASSLAGMGYEQYF
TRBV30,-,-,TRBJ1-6,TGTGCCTGGAGTGGACCCCGGCTCTCACCCCTCCACTTT,CAWSGPRLSPLHF
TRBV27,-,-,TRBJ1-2,TGTGCCAGCAGTCCGCCGAATTTTTACTATGGCTACACCTTC,CASSPPNFYYGYTF
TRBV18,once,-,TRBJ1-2,TGTGCCAGCTCCCTGGATTTAACGGGGTTCTATGGCTACACCTTC,CASSLDLTGFYGYTF
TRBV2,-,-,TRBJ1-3,TGTGCCAGCAAGCAAAGCTCTGGAAACACCATATATTTT,CASKQSSGNTIYF
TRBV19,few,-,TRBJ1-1,TGTGCCAGTAGTTCCCGCGTGAACACTGAAGCTTTCTTT,CASSSRVNTEAFF
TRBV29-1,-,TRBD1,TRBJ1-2,TGCAGCGTCGTTCAGGGGGCAGACTATGGCTACACCTTC,CSVVQGADYGYTF
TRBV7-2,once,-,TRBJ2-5,TGTGCCAGCAGCTTATCAGGCGAGACCCAGTACTTC,CASSLSGETQYF
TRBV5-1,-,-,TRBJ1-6,TGCGCCAGCAGCTTGGACAATAATTCACCCCTCCACTTT,CASSLDNNSPLHF
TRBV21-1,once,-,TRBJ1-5,TGTGCCAGCAGCCCTACAGAAGGTAGCAATCAGCCCCAGCATTTT,CASSPTEGSNQPQHF
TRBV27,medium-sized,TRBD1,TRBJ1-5,TGTGCCAGCAGTTTGGGACAGGGCCCCCCCGGGAATCAGCCCCAGCATTTT,CASSLGQGPPGNQPQHF
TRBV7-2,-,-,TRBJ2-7,TGTGCCAGCAGCTGGAAAGAGTCCTACGAGCAGTACTTC,CASSWKESYEQYF
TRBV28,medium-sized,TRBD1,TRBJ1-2,TGTGCCAGCAGTTTTTCCCGGACAGGGGGCGGCTATGGCTACACCTTC,CASSFSRTGGGYGYTF
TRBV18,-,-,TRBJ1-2,TGTGCCAGCTCACCGGGGGGCCCAGGAGGCTACACCTTC,CASSPGGPGGYTF
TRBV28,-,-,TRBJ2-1,TGTGCCAGCAGCGTAGGATCCAGCGGACCGGAGAATGAGCAGTTCTTC,CASSVGSSGPENEQFF
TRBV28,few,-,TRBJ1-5,TGTGCCAGCAGTTTAAAGGGGCGGCCCCAGCATTTT,CASSLKGRPQHF
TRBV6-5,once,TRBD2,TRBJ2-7,TGTGCCAGCAGTACGGAGCGGGAGGGGTCCTACGAGCAGTACTTC,CASSTEREGSYEQYF
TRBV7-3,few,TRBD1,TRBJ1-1,TGTGCCAGCAGCAGGGACAGGAACACTGAAGCTTTCTTT,CASSRDRNTEAFF
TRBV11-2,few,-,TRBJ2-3,TGTGCCAGCAGCCTACCCATGGGTACGCAGTATTTT,CASSLPMGTQYF
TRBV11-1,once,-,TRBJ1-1,TGTGCCAGCAGCTTAGATCCTGTGAGGAACACTGAAGCTTTCTTT,CASSLDPVRNTEAFF
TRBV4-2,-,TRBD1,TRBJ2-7,TGTGCCAGCAGCCAAGATCCCGGACAGGGGGTCGAGCAGTACTTC,CASSQDPGQGVEQYF
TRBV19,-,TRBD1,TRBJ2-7,TGTGCCAGTAGTATTTTTTACTCCGGGACAGGGGGCTACGAGCAGTACTTC,CASSIFYSGTGGYEQYF
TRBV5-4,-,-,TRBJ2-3,TGTGCCAGCAGCCCTTCGGGCGCATTCACAGATACGCAGTATTTT,CASSPSGAFTDTQYF
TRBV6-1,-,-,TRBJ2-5,TGTGCCAGCACGCTGGAGACCCAGTACTTC,CASTLETQYF
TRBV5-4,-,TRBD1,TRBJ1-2,TGTGCCAGCACCCTCCTACCGGGACAGGGTAACTATGGCTACACCTTC,CASTLLPGQGNYGYTF
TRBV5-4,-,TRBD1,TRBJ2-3,TGTGCCAGCAGCCCGAGACAGGGGACAGATACGCAGTATTTT,CASSPRQGTDTQYF
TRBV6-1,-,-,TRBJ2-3,TGTGCCAGCAGCTTTAAGGGCCTAGCAGGTACGCAGTATTTT,CASSFKGLAGTQYF
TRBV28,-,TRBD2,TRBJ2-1,TGTGCCAGCTCCGGGACTAGCGGGAGAAATGAGCAGTTCTTC,CASSGTSGRNEQFF
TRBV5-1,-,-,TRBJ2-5,TGCGCCAGCAGTCGGAGACAGCTAGAGACCCAGTACTTC,CASSRRQLETQYF
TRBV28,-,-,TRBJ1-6,TGTGCCAGCAGTTTGGGGAATTCACCCCTCCACTTT,CASSLGNSPLHF
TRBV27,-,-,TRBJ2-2,TGTGCCAGCTACATACTGGGGGGCGCGGTCGTCGGGGAGCTGTTTTTT,CASYILGGAVVGELFF
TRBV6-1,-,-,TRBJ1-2,TGTGCCAGCCAATCGATGGGGGTTAACTATGGCTACACCTTC,CASQSMGVNYGYTF
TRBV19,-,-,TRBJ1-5,TGTGCCAGTAGCCAAGGGACGGTTAGCAATCAGCCCCAGCATTTT,CASSQGTVSNQPQHF
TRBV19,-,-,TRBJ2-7,TGTGCCAGCGGGGGCCAAGGCTACGAGCAGTACTTC,CASGGQGYEQYF
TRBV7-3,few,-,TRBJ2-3,TGTGCCAGCAGCTTACTAGGGCAGTCAGATACGCAGTATTTT,CASSLLGQSDTQYF
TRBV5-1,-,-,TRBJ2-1,TGCGCCAGCAGGACGGCCAGGGCGAATGAGCAGTTCTTC,CASRTARANEQFF
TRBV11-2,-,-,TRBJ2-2,TGTGCCAGCAGCCTAAACACCGGGGAGCTGTTTTTT,CASSLNTGELFF
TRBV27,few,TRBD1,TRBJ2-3,TGTGCCAGCAGCACCCCCGGGACAGGGAGAGGTACGCAGTATTTT,CASSTPGTGRGTQYF
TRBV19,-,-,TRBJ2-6,TGTGCCAGTAGTGGACACGACTCTGGGGCCAACGTCCTGACTTTC,CASSGHDSGANVLTF